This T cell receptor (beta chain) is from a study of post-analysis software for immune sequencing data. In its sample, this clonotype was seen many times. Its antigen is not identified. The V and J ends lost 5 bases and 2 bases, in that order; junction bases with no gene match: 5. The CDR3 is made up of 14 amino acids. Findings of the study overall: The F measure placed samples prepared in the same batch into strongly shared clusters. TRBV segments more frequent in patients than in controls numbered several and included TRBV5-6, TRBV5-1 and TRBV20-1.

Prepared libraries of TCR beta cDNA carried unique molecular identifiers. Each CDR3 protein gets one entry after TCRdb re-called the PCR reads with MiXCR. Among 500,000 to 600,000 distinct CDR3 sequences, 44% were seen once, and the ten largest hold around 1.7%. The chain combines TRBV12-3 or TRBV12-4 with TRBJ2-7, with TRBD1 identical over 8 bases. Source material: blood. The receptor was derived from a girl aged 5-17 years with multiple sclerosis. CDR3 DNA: TGTGCCAGCAGTACCGGGACAGGAGCCTACGAGCAGTACTTC. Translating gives CASSTGTGAYEQYF.